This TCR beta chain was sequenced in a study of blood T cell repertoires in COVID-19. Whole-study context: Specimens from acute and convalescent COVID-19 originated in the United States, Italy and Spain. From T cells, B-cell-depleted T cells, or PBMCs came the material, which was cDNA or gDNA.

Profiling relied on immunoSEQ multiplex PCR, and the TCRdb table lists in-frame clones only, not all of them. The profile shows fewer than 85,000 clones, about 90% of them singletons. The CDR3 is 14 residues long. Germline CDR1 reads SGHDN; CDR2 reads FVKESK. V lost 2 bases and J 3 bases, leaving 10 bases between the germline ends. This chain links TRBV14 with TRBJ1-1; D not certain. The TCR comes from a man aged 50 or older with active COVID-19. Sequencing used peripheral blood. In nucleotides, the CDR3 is TGTGCCAGCAGCCAACTAGCGCCGGACACTGAAGCTTTCTTT. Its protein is CASSQLAPDTEAFF.